This T cell receptor beta chain was observed in a study of neurological immune-mediated disorders. Synthesis of cDNA was performed by 5'RACE using 10-nucleotide random UMIs. TCRdb fed the 5' RACE reads into MiXCR, producing one record per CDR3 protein. The data contain 80,000 to 100,000 distinct CDR3 sequences, 5.8% of them seen just once; the ten biggest clones take up 7.9%. This clonotype was observed at least ten times. The CDR3 totals 16 residues. Deletions cut 4 bases from V and 5 bases from J, with 20 bases between. Germline CDR1 LGHDT, CDR2 YNNKEL (reference sequence). Time point in this sample: longitudinal time-point 2.

This clonotype was obtained from a woman aged 55-69 years with multiple sclerosis. This chain uses TRBV3-1 with TRBJ1-2; perhaps TRBD1 as D (5 bases). The sample taken for sequencing was PBMCs. This chain's CDR3 is CASSPGDPGLWYGYTF. In nucleotides, the CDR3 is TGTGCCAGCAGCCCGGGGGATCCGGGGCTTTGGTATGGCTACACCTTC. Full variable domain (remainder filled in from reference TRBV3-1 and TRBJ1-2): DTAVSQTPKYLVTQMGNDKSIKCEQNLGHDTMYWYKQDSKKFLKIMFSYNNKELIINETVPNRFSPKSPDKAHLNLHINSLELGDSAVYFCASSPGDPGLWYGYTFGSGTRLTVV.